The 26 T cell receptor beta chains listed next were all sequenced from one sample in a study of control samples from healthy donors and cancer patients. The protocol was immunoSEQ multiplex PCR, while the TCRdb copy is restricted to in-frame clones and leaves out a portion. The sample contains about 140,000 clones, roughly 90% of which appear only once. Sequences were obtained from blood. All receptors come from a young man in good health.

This chain connects TRBV10-3 to TRBJ2-3; 11 nucleotides match TRBD2. V dropped 4 bases and J dropped 3; count of bases not matched to a gene: 12. The V gene's germline CDR1 is ENHRY and CDR2 SYGVKD. The CDR3 spans 18 residues. CDR3 bases: TGTGCCATCAGTGGGTCCCTGACTAGCGGGATAGGAACAGATACGCAGTATTTT. This codes for CAISGSLTSGIGTDTQYF.

This chain uses TRBV7-9 with TRBJ2-1, with 11 bases fitting TRBD2. CDR3 size: 18 residues. Trimming removed 7 bases from V and 0 bases from J; junction bases left unmatched: 11. CDR1 is SEHNR, CDR2 FQNEAQ, per germline (reference sequence). The CDR3 sequence is CASNSFIGLAGSYNEQFF. The CDR3 nucleotides read TGTGCCAGCAACTCATTCATAGGACTAGCGGGCTCCTACAATGAGCAGTTCTTC.

The rearrangement joins TRBV24-1 to TRBJ2-2; D may be TRBD1 (6 bases). The germline V gene encodes CDR1 KGHDR and CDR2 SFDVKD. The CDR3 spans 15 residues. The germline V and J ends were trimmed by 4 bases and 3 bases, with 11 bases remaining between them. In nucleotides, the CDR3 is TGTGCCACCAGTGAACCGGGACAAGACACCGGGGAGCTGTTTTTT. Its translation: CATSEPGQDTGELFF.

V usage is TRBV4-1 and J usage is TRBJ2-1; TRBD2 matches at 9 bases. CDR3 size: 17 residues. Trimming removed 0 bases from V and 9 bases from J; junction bases left unmatched: 12. Germline CDR1 is MGHRA and CDR2 is YSYEKL. CDR3 protein: CASSQEPAGGGWGEQFF. The CDR3 nucleotides are TGCGCCAGCAGCCAAGAACCAGCGGGAGGAGGGTGGGGTGAGCAGTTCTTC.

The chain recombines TRBV28 with TRBJ1-5; 10 bases are a match to TRBD1. Germline CDR1 and CDR2: MDHEN and SYDVKM. CDR3 length: 15 residues. Losses at the gene ends were 5 bases for V and 7 bases for J; bases not matched to a gene: 8. The CDR3 loop is CASSPLTGGRQPQHF. CDR3 coding DNA: TGTGCCAGCAGTCCACTGACAGGGGGCAGGCAGCCCCAGCATTTT.

The chain carries TRBV28 and TRBJ1-4; 8 bases are a match to TRBD1. Germline V gene lookup returns CDR1 MDHEN and CDR2 SYDVKM. V gave up 7 bases and J gave up 3 bases; unmatched junction bases: 7. This CDR3 has 15 residues. CDR3 protein: CASNLRTGPNEKLFF. The CDR3 DNA reads as TGTGCCAGCAACCTTCGGACAGGGCCTAATGAAAAACTGTTTTTT.

CDR3 loop: CAWSVASGSYEQYF. The CDR3, as DNA: TGTGCCTGGAGTGTCGCTAGCGGGAGCTACGAGCAGTACTTC. The chain combines TRBV30 with TRBJ2-7, with TRBD2 identical over 10 bases. The CDR3 extends over 14 amino acids. Per the germline V gene, CDR1 is GTSNPN and CDR2 is SVGIG (reference sequence). Trimming took 0 bases from V and 3 from J; bases not matched to a gene: 2. Full variable domain (missing parts from reference TRBV30 and TRBJ2-7): SQTIHQWPATLVQPVGSPLSLECTVEGTSNPNLYWYRQAAGRGLQLLFYSVGIGQISSEVPQNLSASRPQDRQFILSSKKLLLSDSGFYLCAWSVASGSYEQYFGPGTRLTVT.

The CDR3 region has the DNA TGTGCCAGTAGTATGGTAGGGGGGGAGACCCAGTACTTC. Protein: CASSMVGGETQYF. The chain has TRBV19 and TRBJ2-5; D is perhaps TRBD1 or TRBD2 (6 bases each). Trimming removed 3 bases from V and 5 bases from J, with 10 bases in between. The CDR3 length is 13 residues. Germline CDR1 LNHDA, CDR2 SQIVND (reference sequence).

This clone is deemed medium-sized. This sequence joins TRBV19 and TRBJ2-1; 7 bases line up with TRBD1. Germline CDR1 is LNHDA and CDR2 is SQIVND (reference sequence). The CDR3 sequence is 14 residues long. Unmatched junction bases numbered 5, after V lost 5 bases and J lost 4 bases. In DNA, the CDR3 is TGTGCCAGTAGTCCCGGACAGGATTACAATGAGCAGTTCTTC. It codes for CASSPGQDYNEQFF.

The chain has TRBV5-5 and TRBJ1-2, with 8 bases that match TRBD1. V trimming: 3 bases; J trimming: 3 bases; junction bases outside the gene matches: 7. CDR3 length equals 15 residues. Germline V gene data show CDR1 as SGHKS and CDR2 as YYEKEE (reference sequence). The CDR3 DNA is TGTGCCAGCAGCTGGGGGACAGGCACGTACTATGGCTACACCTTC. Its protein product is CASSWGTGTYYGYTF.

The V and J genes are TRBV10-3 and TRBJ2-3; D perhaps matches TRBD1 (6 bases). Trimming took 6 bases from V and 2 from J, leaving 27 bases between them. Germline CDR1 reads ENHRY; CDR2 reads SYGVKD. CDR3 length: 19 amino acids. CDR3 nucleotides: TGTGCCATCAGCGAGGGCGACCTCCGAAAAGACAGGAACACAGATACGCAGTATTTT. It encodes CAISEGDLRKDRNTDTQYF.

Only one count was recorded for this clone. This chain joins TRBV6-1 and TRBJ2-7; tentatively, D is TRBD1 (6 bases). V was shortened by 2 bases and J by 4 bases, with 12 bases between the two germline ends. CDR3 size: 14 residues. Germline-derived CDR1 and CDR2 are MNHNS and SASEGT. The CDR3 is CASSEIGTPYEQYF. The CDR3 DNA reads TGTGCCAGCAGTGAAATCGGGACACCTTACGAGCAGTACTTC.

V usage is TRBV27 and J usage is TRBJ2-2; 11 bases agree with TRBD1. Losses at the gene ends were 5 bases for V and 5 bases for J; bases not matched to a gene: 7. The CDR3 has 16 amino acids. The germline CDR1 and CDR2 sequences are MNHEY and SMNVEV (reference sequence). CDR3 in DNA: TGTGCCAGCAGTATTTTAGGGACAGGGGGTACCGGGGAGCTGTTTTTT. It translates to CASSILGTGGTGELFF.

V gene TRBV29-1 combines with J gene TRBJ1-2; the D is unclear. Trimming removed 3 bases from V and 2 bases from J, with 7 bases in between. There are 12 residues in the CDR3. Germline CDR1 reads SQVTM; CDR2 reads ANQGSEA. DNA of the CDR3: TGCAGCGTTGAGGCCGGCAACTATGGCTACACCTTC. Its protein is CSVEAGNYGYTF.

The V gene is TRBV4-3, the J gene TRBJ2-2; no firm D call. Trimming removed 1 base from V and 5 bases from J, with 17 bases in between. This CDR3 is 17 amino acids long. CDR1 is LGHNA, CDR2 YSLEER, per germline. CDR3 coding DNA: TGCGCCAGCAGCCAAGGGTCGTCGGAACTGGGGACCGGGGAGCTGTTTTTT. Protein sequence: CASSQGSSELGTGELFF.

The chain links TRBV6-5 to TRBJ2-1, with TRBD1 identical over 10 bases. The V segment lost 6 bases and the J segment 7 bases; nucleotides outside the gene matches: 9. Germline lookup yields CDR1 MNHEY and CDR2 SVGAGI. There are 15 residues in the CDR3. In DNA form, the CDR3 reads TGTGCCAGCAGCCACACCGGGACAGGGGCGAATGAGCAGTTCTTC. Translation: CASSHTGTGANEQFF.

This chain links TRBV29-1 with TRBJ2-2; 11 bases agree with TRBD2. The germline gives CDR1 SQVTM, CDR2 ANQGSEA. V lost 7 bases, J lost 6 bases, and 13 bases stayed unmatched. This CDR3 is built from 16 residues. CDR3 sequence (DNA): TGCAGCGCCCACTGGGATAGCGGGAGGGCCCCCGGGGAGCTGTTTTTT. It specifies CSAHWDSGRAPGELFF.

J is TRBJ2-7 and V is TRBV11-2, with TRBD2 identical over 8 bases. V lost 4 bases, J lost 6 bases, and 23 bases stayed unmatched. This CDR3 has 19 amino acids. The germline gives CDR1 SGHAT, CDR2 FQNNGV. The CDR3 here is CASSSGGGRAGGPLGEQYF. Here the CDR3 DNA reads TGTGCCAGCAGCTCCGGGGGAGGTCGGGCGGGAGGTCCCCTTGGCGAGCAGTACTTC. The whole variable domain, filled in from reference TRBV11-2 and TRBJ2-7, reads EAGVAQSPRYKIIEKRQSVAFWCNPISGHATLYWYQQILGQGPKLLIQFQNNGVVDDSQLPKDRFSAERLKGVDSTLKIQPAKLEDSAVYLCASSSGGGRAGGPLGEQYFGPGTRLTVT.

The chain has TRBV5-4 and TRBJ2-1; tentative D call: TRBD2 (5 bases). Between the trimmed V and J ends, which lost 3 bases and 0 bases, there was a span of 7 bases. The germline V gene encodes CDR1 SGHNT and CDR2 YYREEE (reference sequence). There are 14 residues in the CDR3. CDR3 region: CASSWSGSYNEQFF. CDR3 DNA: TGTGCCAGCAGCTGGAGCGGCTCCTACAATGAGCAGTTCTTC. Filled out from reference TRBV5-4 and TRBJ2-1, the complete variable domain reads ETGVTQSPTHLIKTRGQQVTLRCSSQSGHNTVSWYQQALGQGPQFIFQYYREEENGRGNFPPRFSGLQFPNYSSELNVNALELDDSALYLCASSWSGSYNEQFFGPGTRLTVL.

The gene calls are TRBV6-1 and TRBJ2-4; D remains unclear. Germline CDR1 and CDR2: MNHNS and SASEGT. CDR3 length: 14 residues. With 1 base removed from V and 14 bases from J, the gap between germline ends came to 18 bases. The CDR3 nucleotides are TGTGCCAGCAGTGAAGGTTTGAGACAACCAGAGAAGTACTTC. It yields the protein CASSEGLRQPEKYF.

By share of the sample, this clone is medium-sized. The chain links TRBV27 to TRBJ2-2; D not resolved. This CDR3 has 15 residues. Germline loops: CDR1 MNHEY, CDR2 SMNVEV (reference sequence). V lost 1 base and J lost 3, with 9 bases in between. The CDR3 region has the DNA TGTGCCAGCAGTTTATTCCGGATACACACCGGGGAGCTGTTTTTT. The encoded protein is CASSLFRIHTGELFF.

In DNA form, the CDR3 reads TGTGCCAGCAGCTTTCGACTAGCGGGAGGGAAAGATACGCAGTATTTT. Protein: CASSFRLAGGKDTQYF. J is TRBJ2-3 and V is TRBV7-9; 14 bases match TRBD2. Germline V gene data show CDR1 as SEHNR and CDR2 as FQNEAQ (reference sequence). V was clipped by 3 bases and J by 5 bases; unmatched bases: 4. The length of the CDR3 is 16 residues. The whole variable domain, remainder taken from reference TRBV7-9 and TRBJ2-3, is DTGVSQNPRHKITKRGQNVTFRCDPISEHNRLYWYRQTLGQGPEFLTYFQNEAQLEKSRLLSDRFSAERPKGSFSTLEIQRTEQGDSAMYLCASSFRLAGGKDTQYFGPGTRLTVL.

This sequence joins TRBV4-1 and TRBJ2-1, with 9 bases fitting TRBD2. CDR1 and CDR2 (germline): MGHRA, YSYEKL. The V gene end was trimmed by 0 bases and the J gene end by 3 bases; junction bases not matched to a gene: 15. This CDR3 is 20 amino acids long. CDR3 in DNA: TGCGCCAGCAGCCAAGATAGGGGCAGGCTAGCGGGACGTAACTACAATGAGCAGTTCTTC. Its translation: CASSQDRGRLAGRNYNEQFF.

The chain uses TRBV4-2 and TRBJ1-5, with a weak D call TRBD1 (5 bases). Germline V gene sequence: CDR1 LGHNA, CDR2 YNFKEQ. The length of the CDR3 is 15 residues. V was shortened by 5 bases and J by 2 bases, with 13 bases between the two germline ends. DNA for the CDR3: TGTGCCAGCAGCGTCGGGACCGCGGGCAATCAGCCCCAGCATTTT. This encodes CASSVGTAGNQPQHF.

The chain links TRBV5-1 to TRBJ2-1; TRBD1 is a possible D gene (6 bases). Looked up from germline, CDR1 is SGHRS and CDR2 is YFSETQ. V lost 2 bases and J lost 4, with 7 bases in between. The CDR3 runs to 13 residues. CDR3 sequence: CASSFGQYNEQFF. The CDR3 nucleotides read TGCGCCAGCAGCTTTGGACAGTACAATGAGCAGTTCTTC. The whole variable domain, filled in from reference TRBV5-1 and TRBJ2-1, reads KAGVTQTPRYLIKTRGQQVTLSCSPISGHRSVSWYQQTPGQGLQFLFEYFSETQRNKGNFPGRFSGRQFSNSRSEMNVSTLELGDSALYLCASSFGQYNEQFFGPGTRLTVL.

This rearrangement joins TRBV18 to TRBJ1-5; no definite D call. Trimming removed 6 bases from V and 3 bases from J, with 15 bases in between. The germline gives CDR1 KGHSH, CDR2 LQKENI. The CDR3 contains 15 residues. This CDR3 is CASSSYPNLNQPQHF. The CDR3 nucleotides read TGTGCCAGCTCGTCGTACCCTAACCTCAATCAGCCCCAGCATTTT.